What follows are 22 T cell receptor beta chains derived from one specimen sequenced in a study of T cells after yellow fever vaccination. Via MiXCR, TCRdb re-called the 5' RACE reads, giving one row per CDR3 protein. In the table there are under 350,000 distinct CDR3 sequences, over 4% of which are singletons. Sequenced material: PBMCs, taken 5 days after the yellow fever booster vaccination. These receptors were obtained from a man between 18 and 29 years old who received the YFV17D yellow fever vaccine.

This clonotype was counted between two and nine times. The gene calls are TRBV24-1 and TRBJ2-1; 15 positions agree with TRBD2. Germline V gene sequence: CDR1 KGHDR, CDR2 SFDVKD. V lost 4 bases to trimming and J lost 1 base; unmatched junction nucleotides: 7. The CDR3 runs 19 residues. This chain's CDR3 is CATSDSPGLAGGSYNEQFF. The DNA for the CDR3 is TGTGCCACCAGTGACTCCCCTGGACTAGCGGGGGGGTCCTACAATGAGCAGTTCTTC.

This clonotype has a handful of counts. As DNA, the CDR3 is TGTGCCAGCAGTGACGGGCGGAACTCTGGGGCCAACGTCCTGACTTTC. As protein: CASSDGRNSGANVLTF. The chain links TRBV25-1 to TRBJ2-6; D uncertain. Trimming removed 3 bases at V and 0 bases at J, with 9 bases between. Germline loops: CDR1 MGHDK, CDR2 SYGVNS. This CDR3 has 16 amino acids.

In this sample, this clonotype turned up a few times. The CDR3 loop is CASSMGGKAEAFF. The CDR3 DNA follows: TGCGCCAGCAGCATGGGGGGGAAGGCTGAAGCTTTCTTT. This chain uses TRBV10-2 with TRBJ1-1; perhaps TRBD1 as D (5 bases). V lost 6 bases, J lost 6 bases, and 14 bases lay in between. Germline CDR1 reads WSHSY; CDR2 reads SAAADI. This CDR3 has 13 residues.

This clonotype was seen many times. V and J are TRBV18 and TRBJ2-3, with D possibly matching TRBD2 (6 bases). The germline CDR1 and CDR2 sequences are KGHSH and LQKENI. The V gene lost 4 bases and the J gene lost 0 bases, with 14 bases spanning the gap. This CDR3 region has 16 residues. This chain's CDR3 is CASSHSWGTSTDTQYF. The CDR3 DNA sequence: TGTGCCAGCTCACACTCTTGGGGGACTAGCACAGATACGCAGTATTTT.

This chain links TRBV28 with TRBJ2-3; 7 bases align to TRBD1. The length of the CDR3 is 14 residues. V trimming: 5 bases; J trimming: 4 bases; junction bases outside the gene matches: 6. In germline, CDR1 is MDHEN, CDR2 SYDVKM. CDR3 in amino acids: CASSPTGSSDTQYF. Here the CDR3 DNA reads TGTGCCAGCAGTCCGACAGGGAGTTCAGATACGCAGTATTTT.

This clonotype was counted between two and nine times. This chain links TRBV5-8 with TRBJ2-1; perhaps TRBD1 as D (5 bases). The V end lost 6 bases, the J end lost 2 bases, and 15 bases lay between the germline ends. Germline V gene sequence: CDR1 SGHTS, CDR2 YDEGEE. The CDR3 sequence is 15 residues long. DNA of the CDR3: TGTGCCAGCAAGGGGCGGCAGGGTGCCTACAATGAGCAGTTCTTC. Amino acid sequence: CASKGRQGAYNEQFF.

This clonotype was recorded at least ten times. The chain has TRBV7-2 and TRBJ2-3; D possibly corresponds to TRBD2 (5 bases). The CDR3 sequence is 14 residues long. V was trimmed by 5 bases and J by 7 bases, leaving 16 bases between them. CDR1 is SGHTA, CDR2 FQGNSA, per germline. The CDR3 nucleotides are TGTGCCAGCAGCCCGACGAGGGCGGGCAATACGCAGTATTTT. Translation: CASSPTRAGNTQYF.

This sequence joins TRBV5-8 and TRBJ2-1; a weak D match, TRBD1 (6 bases). The CDR3 length is 15 residues. V dropped 10 bases and J dropped 2 bases, with 19 bases sitting between them. Germline values: CDR1 SGHTS, CDR2 YDEGEE. The CDR3 sequence: CAGSPSPGAYNEQFF. The CDR3 coding sequence is TGTGCCGGGTCCCCGTCCCCAGGGGCCTACAATGAGCAGTTCTTC. The entire variable domain, with the rest obtained from reference TRBV5-8 and TRBJ2-1, is as follows: EAGVTQSPTHLIKTRGQQATLRCSPISGHTSVYWYQQALGLGLQFLLWYDEGEERNRGNFPPRFSGRQFPNYSSELNVNALELEDSALYLCAGSPSPGAYNEQFFGPGTRLTVL.

This clonotype appeared many times. CDR3 in amino acids: CASSLEYTGELFF. The CDR3 region has the DNA TGCGCCAGCAGCTTGGAGTACACCGGGGAGCTGTTTTTT. V usage is TRBV5-1 and J usage is TRBJ2-2; D is uncertain. CDR3 length equals 13 residues. The germline CDR1 and CDR2 sequences are SGHRS and YFSETQ. V dropped 0 bases and J dropped 3 bases, with 3 bases sitting between them.

This rearrangement joins TRBV18 to TRBJ2-7; weak D call: TRBD1 (5 bases). Germline V lookup: CDR1 KGHSH, CDR2 LQKENI. This CDR3 comprises 14 residues. The V end lost 6 bases, the J end lost 5 bases, and 17 bases lay between the germline ends. In DNA form, the CDR3 reads TGTGCCAGCTCGGCGACAGCCTCCATTAACGAGCAGTACGTC. Translating it yields CASSATASINEQYV.

This clonotype was counted between two and nine times. J is TRBJ2-1 and V is TRBV5-4, with a tentative D call TRBD2 (6 bases). The CDR3 is made up of 16 amino acids. Germline V CDR1 and CDR2: SGHNT, YYREEE (reference sequence). The V end lost 0 bases, the J end lost 6 bases, and 16 bases lay between the germline ends. The CDR3 reads CASSLEPSVRGNEQFF. CDR3 in DNA: TGTGCCAGCAGCTTGGAGCCTAGCGTCCGGGGCAATGAGCAGTTCTTC.

This chain joins TRBV12-3 or TRBV12-4 and TRBJ2-5; TRBD2 might be the D (5 bases). Trimming removed 6 bases from V and 4 bases from J, with 15 bases in between. The CDR3 loop spans 14 amino acids. Here the CDR3 reads CASRFWSRGETQYF. CDR3 DNA: TGTGCCAGCAGGTTCTGGAGCCGGGGAGAGACCCAGTACTTC.

This clonotype has only a few counts. V usage is TRBV29-1 and J usage is TRBJ1-5; possible D gene TRBD1, 5 bases. V was pared by 3 bases and J by 9 bases, with 12 bases between. There are 12 residues in the CDR3. Per germline, CDR1 SQVTM and CDR2 ANQGSEA. The CDR3 sequence: CSVEGPEGPQHF. The DNA for the CDR3 is TGCAGCGTTGAGGGGCCCGAGGGGCCCCAGCATTTT.

This chain joins TRBV7-2 and TRBJ1-2; D remains ambiguous. The germline CDR1 and CDR2 sequences are SGHTA and FQGNSA. This CDR3 contains 15 residues. Trimming cost V 2 bases and J 4 bases, with 14 bases left between them. The chain's CDR3 is CASSLWEGVGYGYTF. The CDR3 DNA reads as TGTGCCAGCAGCTTATGGGAGGGAGTTGGCTATGGCTACACCTTC.

The table lists this clonotype with many counts. This sequence joins TRBV5-1 and TRBJ1-1; D remains ambiguous. The CDR3 loop spans 16 amino acids. Trimming shortened V by 0 bases and J by 0 bases, and 12 bases separated the two germline ends. CDR1 is SGHRS, CDR2 YFSETQ, per germline. In nucleotides, the CDR3 is TGCGCCAGCAGCTTGGGGGTAAACCGGATGAACACTGAAGCTTTCTTT. This translates into CASSLGVNRMNTEAFF.

This chain connects TRBV7-3 to TRBJ1-2; 7 bases agree with TRBD1. This CDR3 is 13 amino acids long. Germline trimming cut 5 bases from V and 6 bases from J; bases unmatched to any gene: 6. Germline V gives CDR1 SGHTA, CDR2 FQGTGA. CDR3 DNA: TGTGCCAGCAGCCAGGGGACAGCGGATGGCTACACCTTC. It translates to CASSQGTADGYTF.

Ten or more counts support this clonotype. The chain joins TRBV4-3 to TRBJ2-3; the match to TRBD2 covers 10 bases. CDR1 and CDR2 (germline): LGHNA, YSLEER. V shed 4 bases and J 3 bases; nucleotides not matched to a gene: 7. The CDR3 loop spans 16 amino acids. The DNA of the CDR3 is TGCGCCAGCAGCCCGGAGGAGACTAGCGGGACAGATACGCAGTATTTT. This gives the protein CASSPEETSGTDTQYF.

On this clonotype itself: A much larger clone differs by one base, so this may be a read error. Because the CDR3 is missing its conserved closing phenylalanine or tryptophan, this is likely a read error. This chain joins TRBV10-3 and TRBJ1-5, with TRBD1 matching over 7 bases. J lost 3 bases, V lost 3 bases, and 2 bases had no gene match. The germline V gene has CDR1 ENHRY and CDR2 SYGVKD. The CDR3 is 14 residues long. CDR3 in amino acids: CAISEGGPNQPQHL. As DNA, the CDR3 is TGTGCCATCAGTGAAGGGGGCCCCAATCAGCCCCAGCATTTG.

This clonotype was detected ten times or more. One junction end does not reproduce the germline sequence, and a read error may be involved. The CDR3 here is CASSYSRQAGQPQHF. The CDR3 nucleotides are TGTGCCAGCAGCTACTCCCGGCAGGCCGGTCAGCCCCAGCATTTT. The rearrangement links TRBV6-6 to TRBJ1-5, with no clear D. The germline gives CDR1 MNHNY, CDR2 SVGAGI (reference sequence). The CDR3 sequence is 15 residues long.

This clonotype was counted only a few times. The chain is built from TRBV19 and TRBJ2-1; D unclear. Germline lookup yields CDR1 LNHDA and CDR2 SQIVND (reference sequence). Trimming shortened V by 5 bases and J by 3 bases, and 14 bases separated the two germline ends. CDR3 size: 15 residues. This chain's CDR3 is CASSFAELVYNEQFF. Here the CDR3 DNA reads TGTGCCAGTAGTTTTGCGGAACTCGTCTACAATGAGCAGTTCTTC.

This clonotype has more than one count but fewer than ten. V and J are TRBV5-1 and TRBJ1-1, with D possibly TRBD1 on 6 matching bases. CDR1 is SGHRS, CDR2 YFSETQ, per germline. The CDR3 loop spans 16 amino acids. With 4 bases removed from V and 6 bases from J, the gap between germline ends came to 22 bases. CDR3 sequence (DNA): TGCGCCAGCAGCGGGGCGGGAGGGGGAGATGTACCTGAAGCTTTCTTT. Protein sequence: CASSGAGGGDVPEAFF.

This clonotype has a count of ten or more. The chain joins TRBV7-2 to TRBJ1-2, with D perhaps matching TRBD1 (5 bases). V shed 2 bases and J shed 7 bases, with 14 bases lying between them. CDR3 size: 14 residues. Germline CDR1 and CDR2: SGHTA and FQGNSA. The CDR3 sequence: CASSLWGEVGGYTF. The CDR3 DNA follows: TGTGCCAGCAGCTTATGGGGGGAGGTTGGTGGCTACACCTTC.